The rows below give T cell receptor beta chains drawn from one sample of a study of cytomegalovirus exposure and HLA in healthy donors. Generated by immunoSEQ multiplex PCR, the TCRdb table keeps only in-frame clones and is missing some. The sample lists 180,000 or so clones; approximately 83% were seen once. Sequenced material: PBMCs. The source of these receptors is a boy between 2 and 10 years old in good health and CMV-seronegative. Each CDR3 is given with its conserved first and last residue. Fields, in order: D gene, clone size, J gene, V gene, CDR3 protein, CDR3 DNA. A D gene is named only where the DNA matches it firmly. Some rows mark clone size as missing; the rest say once, few, many or name a class of expanded clone.

TRBD1 | NA | TRBJ2-5 | TRBV7-9 | CASSSGTEETQYF | TGTGCCAGCAGTTCCGGGACAGAAGAGACCCAGTACTTC
NA | NA | TRBJ2-5 | TRBV7-3 | CASSLSGRGETQYF | TGTGCCAGCAGCTTAAGCGGCCGCGGGGAGACCCAGTACTTC
NA | NA | TRBJ1-1 | TRBV19 | CASTRGGTEAFF | TGTGCCAGTACTAGAGGAGGGACTGAAGCTTTCTTT
NA | NA | TRBJ2-5 | TRBV27 | CASSPWTGQETQYF | TGTGCCAGCAGTCCCTGGACTGGGCAAGAGACCCAGTACTTC
NA | few | TRBJ1-1 | TRBV4-3 | CASSQSTTLRGQNTEAFF | TGCGCCAGCAGCCAGAGCACAACCCTCAGGGGCCAGAACACTGAAGCTTTCTTT
NA | few | TRBJ2-4 | TRBV7-2 | CASSLVRGGNIQYF | TGTGCCAGCAGCTTAGTGAGGGGAGGAAACATTCAGTACTTC
TRBD1 | NA | TRBJ1-2 | TRBV7-2 | CASSPRDRGHYGYTF | TGTGCCAGCAGCCCCAGGGACAGGGGACACTATGGCTACACCTTC
TRBD1 | few | TRBJ1-4 | TRBV18 | CASSPRTGGTEKLFF | TGTGCCAGCTCACCCCGGACAGGGGGTACCGAAAAACTGTTTTTT
TRBD2 | NA | TRBJ2-3 | TRBV5-1 | CASSSGTSGTDTQYF | TGCGCCAGCAGCTCGGGGACTAGCGGCACAGATACGCAGTATTTT
NA | NA | TRBJ1-4 | TRBV18 | CASSPFSTNEKLFF | TGTGCCAGCTCACCTTTCTCGACTAATGAAAAACTGTTTTTT
TRBD2 | NA | TRBJ2-5 | TRBV4-3 | CASSRRGGEETQYF | TGCGCCAGCAGCCGCCGGGGGGGCGAAGAGACCCAGTACTTC
NA | NA | TRBJ2-3 | TRBV5-4 | CASGLGYRADTQYF | TGTGCCAGCGGCTTGGGGTACAGGGCAGATACGCAGTATTTT
NA | few | TRBJ2-2 | TRBV11-2 | CASSPIRGAGELFF | TGTGCCAGCAGCCCTATACGGGGTGCCGGGGAGCTGTTTTTT
NA | NA | TRBJ1-4 | TRBV19 | CASSSANRQNEKLFF | TGTGCCAGTAGTTCAGCCAACCGACAGAATGAAAAACTGTTTTTT
NA | NA | TRBJ2-3 | TRBV5-6 | CASSLRDGTDTQYF | TGTGCCAGCAGCCTGAGGGATGGTACAGATACGCAGTATTTT
NA | NA | TRBJ2-7 | TRBV7-6 | CASSFQGGVGYEQYF | TGTGCCAGCAGCTTCCAGGGAGGAGTGGGATACGAGCAGTACTTC
NA | NA | TRBJ2-7 | TRBV7-2 | CASTALDYEQYF | TGTGCCAGCACCGCGTTAGATTACGAGCAGTACTTC
TRBD1 | once | TRBJ2-1 | TRBV5-1 | CASSLGTGRLLGNEQFF | TGCGCCAGCAGCTTGGGGACAGGCCGACTACTAGGCAATGAGCAGTTCTTC
TRBD1 | NA | TRBJ2-7 | TRBV7-9 | CASSLAFGTGLNEQYF | TGTGCCAGCAGCTTAGCTTTTGGGACAGGTCTCAACGAGCAGTACTTC
NA | NA | TRBJ1-2 | TRBV29-1 | CSVEGAPTLGYTF | TGCAGCGTTGAAGGGGCCCCTACCCTAGGCTACACCTTC
NA | few | TRBJ2-5 | TRBV29-1 | CSVAFVAGEETQYF | TGCAGCGTTGCGTTCGTGGCAGGCGAAGAGACCCAGTACTTC
NA | NA | TRBJ2-5 | TRBV5-1 | CASASDRVRRAQYF | TGCGCCAGCGCCTCCGACAGGGTGCGGAGGGCCCAGTACTTC
NA | NA | TRBJ1-2 | TRBV10-3 | CAISSVGGRNDTLNYGYTF | TGTGCCATCAGTTCCGTCGGGGGACGTAATGATACACTTAACTATGGCTACACCTTC
NA | NA | TRBJ1-2 | TRBV29-1 | CSVSGRVANYGYTF | TGCAGCGTTTCGGGCAGGGTAGCTAACTATGGCTACACCTTC
NA | once | TRBJ1-1 | TRBV5-1 | CASSFTGTNTEAFF | TGCGCCAGCAGCTTCACAGGAACCAACACTGAAGCTTTCTTT
NA | NA | TRBJ1-5 | TRBV6-1 | CASSSRLRQPQHF | TGTGCCAGCAGTTCGAGGCTGAGGCAGCCCCAGCATTTT
TRBD1 | NA | TRBJ1-1 | TRBV5-4 | CASSPGQAHTEAFF | TGTGCCAGCAGCCCGGGACAGGCACACACTGAAGCTTTCTTT
TRBD1 | NA | TRBJ2-7 | TRBV7-9 | CASSGTGTGEVGQYF | TGTGCCAGCAGCGGTACCGGGACAGGGGAGGTTGGGCAGTACTTC
TRBD2 | few | TRBJ2-2 | TRBV5-4 | CASSWGGITGELFF | TGTGCCAGCAGCTGGGGGGGTATAACCGGGGAGCTGTTTTTT
NA | NA | TRBJ1-2 | TRBV13 | CASSLGQTGGYTF | TGTGCCAGCAGCTTAGGCCAAACGGGGGGCTACACCTTC
NA | NA | TRBJ2-1 | TRBV12-2 | CASRRTGFQWDGGRGEQFF | TGTGCAAGTCGCAGGACCGGTTTTCAGTGGGACGGGGGGCGAGGTGAGCAGTTCTTC
NA | NA | TRBJ1-2 | TRBV4-1 | CASSLDLRSHGYTF | TGCGCCAGCAGCCTAGATTTGAGGAGCCATGGCTACACCTTC
NA | NA | TRBJ1-2 | TRBV7-2 | CASSYGGRDGYTF | TGTGCCAGCAGCTATGGAGGAAGGGATGGCTACACCTTC
NA | NA | TRBJ1-5 | TRBV7-4 | CASSLAVLSGDQPQHF | TGTGCCAGCAGCTTAGCAGTCCTCTCGGGGGATCAGCCCCAGCATTTT
NA | NA | TRBJ1-5 | TRBV6-5 | CASSYGGGDQPQHF | TGTGCCAGCAGTTACGGAGGCGGGGATCAGCCTCAGCATTTT
TRBD1 | NA | TRBJ2-1 | TRBV12-5 | CASGPQQGVDNEQFF | TGTGCTAGTGGTCCACAACAGGGGGTTGACAATGAGCAGTTCTTC
TRBD2 | once | TRBJ2-1 | TRBV7-8 | CASGLAGAGSYNEQFF | TGTGCCAGCGGACTAGCGGGGGCCGGATCCTACAATGAGCAGTTCTTC
NA | NA | TRBJ2-5 | TRBV7-2 | CASSLDSQETQYF | TGTGCCAGCAGCCTCGACAGCCAAGAGACCCAGTACTTC
TRBD1 | NA | TRBJ1-4 | TRBV13 | CASSSGTGNEKLFF | TGTGCCAGCAGCTCCGGGACAGGGAATGAAAAACTGTTTTTT
NA | NA | TRBJ2-7 | TRBV5-1 | CASSTLDRPYEQYF | TGCGCCAGCAGTACCCTCGACAGGCCCTACGAGCAGTACTTC
NA | NA | TRBJ1-4 | TRBV11-3 | CASLKQGRFNEKLFF | TGTGCCAGCCTCAAACAAGGCAGGTTCAATGAAAAACTGTTTTTT
NA | NA | TRBJ2-3 | TRBV11-3 | CASSAGSSTDTQYF | TGTGCCAGCAGCGCAGGGTCTAGCACAGATACGCAGTATTTT
TRBD1 | once | TRBJ1-6 | TRBV7-9 | CASSLQGWYSPLHF | TGTGCCAGCAGCCTACAGGGGTGGTATTCACCCCTCCACTTT
TRBD1 | NA | TRBJ1-1 | TRBV5-1 | CASSLISMGDRGTEAFF | TGCGCCAGCAGCTTGATCAGTATGGGGGACAGGGGTACTGAAGCTTTCTTT
NA | NA | TRBJ2-4 | TRBV4-1 | CASSQDDNRQRIAKNIQYF | TGCGCCAGCAGCCAAGACGACAACAGGCAAAGAATAGCCAAAAACATTCAGTACTTC
NA | NA | TRBJ1-5 | TRBV6-1 | CASKGALGQPQHF | TGTGCCAGCAAAGGGGCTCTGGGGCAGCCCCAGCATTTT
TRBD1 | NA | TRBJ2-7 | TRBV19 | CASSSPGQGHYEQYF | TGTGCCAGTAGTTCCCCGGGACAGGGACACTACGAGCAGTACTTC